These 16 T cell receptor beta chains share one sample of origin, sequenced in a study of OX40 agonist ivuxolimab in advanced cancers. The assay was immunoSEQ multiplex PCR, and TCRdb's table has in-frame clones only and misses some. The data show approximately 52,000 clones, 85% to 95% seen once. The sample here was CD4+ or CD8+ T cells sorted from blood, taken in a trial of the OX40 agonist ivuxolimab. The receptor set was obtained from an adult with an advanced solid tumor such as melanoma, head and neck, liver or kidney cancer.

The chain couples TRBV7-9 to TRBJ2-1; 9 bases match TRBD2. The CDR3 runs to 16 residues. Trimming removed 6 bases from V and 8 bases from J; junction bases left unmatched: 14. Per germline, CDR1 SEHNR and CDR2 FQNEAQ (reference sequence). CDR3 nucleotide sequence: TGTGCCAGCAGACAGGGTTTAGCGGGAGCTGGCTATGAGCAGTTCTTC. Protein: CASRQGLAGAGYEQFF.

The chain employs TRBV28 and TRBJ2-7; TRBD2 aligns across 11 bases. The CDR3 is 15 amino acids. Germline values: CDR1 MDHEN, CDR2 SYDVKM. V shed 6 bases, J shed 4 bases, and the junction held 8 bases outside the gene matches. CDR3 amino acids: CASREGLAVKYEQYF. CDR3 in DNA: TGTGCCAGCAGAGAGGGACTAGCGGTAAAATACGAGCAGTACTTC.

The genes are TRBV2 and TRBJ2-7; D may be TRBD2 (5 bases). The germline V and J ends were trimmed by 8 bases and 3 bases, with 11 bases remaining between them. Germline V CDR1 and CDR2: SNHLY, FYNNEI. The CDR3 totals 12 residues. The CDR3 here is CASGGTIYEQYF. The DNA for the CDR3 is TGTGCCAGCGGAGGAACCATCTACGAGCAGTACTTC.

The genes are TRBV2 and TRBJ2-3; 8 bases map to TRBD1. Germline V lookup: CDR1 SNHLY, CDR2 FYNNEI. V was clipped by 6 bases and J by 0 bases; unmatched bases: 5. This CDR3 is built from 15 residues. In nucleotides, the CDR3 is TGTGCCAGCAGGGTTACAGGGGGGAGCACAGATACGCAGTATTTT. Its translation: CASRVTGGSTDTQYF. The full variable domain, its missing parts supplied by reference TRBV2 and TRBJ2-3, is EPEVTQTPSHQVTQMGQEVILRCVPISNHLYFYWYRQILGQKVEFLVSFYNNEISEKSEIFDDQFSVERPDGSNFTLKIRSTKLEDSAMYFCASRVTGGSTDTQYFGPGTRLTVL.

The J gene is TRBJ2-7, the V gene TRBV7-8; either TRBD1 or TRBD2 may supply D (6 bases each). V lost 2 bases and J lost 4, with 12 bases in between. Germline-derived CDR1 and CDR2 are SGHVS and FQNEAQ. This CDR3 has 14 residues. Written as DNA, the CDR3 is TGTGCCAGCAGCTTACACGGGGGCGGGTACGAGCAGTACTTC. Protein sequence: CASSLHGGGYEQYF.

The chain carries TRBV20-1 and TRBJ2-3; D remains ambiguous. The CDR3 spans 11 residues. Germline V gene sequence: CDR1 DFQATT, CDR2 SNEGSKA (reference sequence). The V and J ends lost 2 bases and 7 bases respectively, with 7 bases between them. The CDR3 DNA reads TGCAGTGCTAGAATAGACTATACGCAGTATTTT. This codes for CSARIDYTQYF.

V usage is TRBV4-1 and J usage is TRBJ2-2; 10 bases line up with TRBD2. Germline V lookup: CDR1 MGHRA, CDR2 YSYEKL. V trimming: 1 base; J trimming: 7 bases; junction bases outside the gene matches: 9. The CDR3 loop spans 17 amino acids. CDR3: CASSQGGSGRYGGELFF. The CDR3 coding sequence is TGCGCCAGCAGCCAAGGTGGTAGCGGGAGGTATGGCGGGGAGCTGTTTTTT.

The chain is built from TRBV27 and TRBJ2-1, with TRBD2 identical over 11 bases. CDR3 size: 15 residues. Looked up from germline, CDR1 is MNHEY and CDR2 is SMNVEV (reference sequence). V shed 5 bases, J shed 6 bases, and the junction held 6 bases outside the gene matches. CDR3 DNA sequence: TGTGCCAGCAGTACCGGGACTAGCGGAGCCAATGAGCAGTTCTTC. It yields the protein CASSTGTSGANEQFF.

The rearrangement joins TRBV5-4 to TRBJ1-1; D remains unclear. This CDR3 is 12 amino acids long. CDR1 is SGHNT, CDR2 YYREEE, per germline (reference sequence). Trimming stripped 2 bases from V and 3 bases from J, with 5 bases between. Here the CDR3 DNA reads TGTGCCAGCAGCTTATTTGACACTGAAGCTTTCTTT. Translation: CASSLFDTEAFF.

V is TRBV28 and J is TRBJ2-6; possibly TRBD2 for D (6 bases). Between the trimmed V and J ends, which lost 6 bases and 4 bases, there was a span of 25 bases. Per the germline V gene, CDR1 is MDHEN and CDR2 is SYDVKM. The CDR3 loop spans 19 amino acids. This chain's CDR3 is CASRFGRDSGPLGANVLTF. The CDR3 DNA follows: TGTGCCAGCAGATTTGGAAGGGACTCAGGTCCTTTGGGGGCCAACGTCCTGACTTTC.

The rearrangement uses TRBV25-1 and TRBJ1-3, with 9 bases fitting TRBD1. The CDR3 length is 17 residues. Germline V gene sequence: CDR1 MGHDK, CDR2 SYGVNS. The ends lost 5 bases at V and 0 bases at J; junction bases unmatched: 8. The CDR3 loop reads CASSTLGTGYSGNTIYF. The DNA for the CDR3 is TGTGCCAGCAGTACCCTAGGGACAGGGTACTCTGGAAACACCATATATTTT.

This clone has more than one count but fewer than ten. V gene TRBV30 combines with J gene TRBJ1-1, with TRBD1 identical over 9 bases. The CDR3 is 14 residues long. In germline, CDR1 is GTSNPN, CDR2 SVGIG (reference sequence). V was clipped by 2 bases and J by 2 bases; unmatched bases: 3. CDR3 DNA sequence: TGTGCCTGGAGTTCGGGACAGGGCAACACTGAAGCTTTCTTT. Its translation: CAWSSGQGNTEAFF.

The gene calls are TRBV2 and TRBJ2-5; 11 bases are a match to TRBD2. CDR1 SNHLY and CDR2 FYNNEI come from the germline V gene. V was pared by 7 bases and J by 4 bases, with 8 bases of the junction left unmatched. The CDR3 extends over 15 amino acids. The CDR3 sequence is CASIVVAGGRETQYF. DNA for the CDR3: TGTGCCAGCATCGTGGTAGCGGGAGGGCGAGAGACCCAGTACTTC.

The chain employs TRBV14 and TRBJ2-1, with TRBD2 matching over 9 bases. Trimming at V came to 4 bases and at J to 8 bases, leaving 15 bases not matched to a gene. The V gene's germline CDR1 is SGHDN and CDR2 FVKESK. The CDR3 contains 17 residues. The CDR3 bases are TGTGCCAGCAGCCCGCCCGGACTAGCGCCCCACCTGGATGAGCAGTTCTTC. Its translation is CASSPPGLAPHLDEQFF.

The count of this clone is one. The rearrangement links TRBV11-2 to TRBJ1-1; D not resolved. Trimming cost V 3 bases and J 1 base, with 9 bases left between them. CDR1 is SGHAT and CDR2 is FQNNGV in the germline V gene. The CDR3 contains 14 residues. The CDR3 here is CASSFRQPNTEAFF. The DNA of the CDR3 is TGTGCCAGCAGCTTTAGGCAGCCGAACACTGAAGCTTTCTTT.

The chain joins TRBV28 to TRBJ2-4, with D unclear. Per the germline V gene, CDR1 is MDHEN and CDR2 is SYDVKM. The CDR3 consists of 16 residues. Between the trimmed V and J ends, which lost 5 bases and 0 bases, there was a span of 14 bases. The DNA for the CDR3 is TGTGCCAGCAGTCCACCCGGTGTTCTAGCCAAAAACATTCAGTACTTC. Protein sequence: CASSPPGVLAKNIQYF.